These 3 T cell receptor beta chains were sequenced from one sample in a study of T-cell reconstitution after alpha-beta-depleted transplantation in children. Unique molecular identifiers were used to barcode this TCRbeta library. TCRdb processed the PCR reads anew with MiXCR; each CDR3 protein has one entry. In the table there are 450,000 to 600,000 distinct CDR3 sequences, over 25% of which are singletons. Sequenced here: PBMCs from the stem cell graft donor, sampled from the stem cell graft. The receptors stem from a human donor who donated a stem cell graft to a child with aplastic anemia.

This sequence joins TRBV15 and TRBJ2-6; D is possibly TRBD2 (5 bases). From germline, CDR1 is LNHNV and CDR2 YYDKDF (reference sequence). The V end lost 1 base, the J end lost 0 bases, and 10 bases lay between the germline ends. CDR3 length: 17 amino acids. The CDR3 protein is CATSRVGRSSGANVLTF. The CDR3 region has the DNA TGTGCCACCAGCAGAGTAGGGAGAAGCTCTGGGGCCAACGTCCTGACTTTC.

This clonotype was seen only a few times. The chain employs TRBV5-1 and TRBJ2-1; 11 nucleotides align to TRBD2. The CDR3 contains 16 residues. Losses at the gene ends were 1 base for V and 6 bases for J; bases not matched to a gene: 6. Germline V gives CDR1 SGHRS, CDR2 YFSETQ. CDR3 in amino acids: CASSLISGRVGNEQFF. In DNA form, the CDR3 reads TGCGCCAGCAGCTTGATTAGCGGGAGGGTTGGCAATGAGCAGTTCTTC.

The CDR3 reads CASSFTSEETQYF. The CDR3 DNA reads as TGCGCCAGCAGCTTTACTAGCGAAGAGACCCAGTACTTC. The chain is built from TRBV5-1 and TRBJ2-5; 7 bases fit TRBD2. The CDR3 runs 13 residues. The trim removed 2 bases at V and 3 bases at J, leaving 1 base unmatched. In germline, CDR1 is SGHRS, CDR2 YFSETQ.